This T cell receptor beta chain was profiled in a study of T-cell memory formation after mild COVID-19. Study background: Largely donor-specific sequence clusters came from a couple of donors.

Each CDR3 protein gets one entry after TCRdb re-called the 5' RACE reads with MiXCR. The repertoire holds some 280,000 distinct CDR3 sequences, with roughly 15% as singletons. The CDR3 totals 16 residues. Germline CDR1 and CDR2: SGDLS and YYNGEE. The ends were cut back, 3 bases at V and 2 bases at J, with 16 bases in the middle. This clonotype has a handful of counts. The J gene is TRBJ2-3, the V gene TRBV9, with D maybe TRBD2 (7 bases). The source material was PBMCs or a T cell subset sorted from them (not recorded which). The TCR originated in a man younger than 35 who had mild COVID-19 (a few samples of this study predate the infection). Cell type and time point are not known. This CDR3 is CASSGAGGPHTDTQYF. The DNA for the CDR3 is TGTGCCAGCAGCGGGGCCGGGGGGCCGCACACAGATACGCAGTATTTT.